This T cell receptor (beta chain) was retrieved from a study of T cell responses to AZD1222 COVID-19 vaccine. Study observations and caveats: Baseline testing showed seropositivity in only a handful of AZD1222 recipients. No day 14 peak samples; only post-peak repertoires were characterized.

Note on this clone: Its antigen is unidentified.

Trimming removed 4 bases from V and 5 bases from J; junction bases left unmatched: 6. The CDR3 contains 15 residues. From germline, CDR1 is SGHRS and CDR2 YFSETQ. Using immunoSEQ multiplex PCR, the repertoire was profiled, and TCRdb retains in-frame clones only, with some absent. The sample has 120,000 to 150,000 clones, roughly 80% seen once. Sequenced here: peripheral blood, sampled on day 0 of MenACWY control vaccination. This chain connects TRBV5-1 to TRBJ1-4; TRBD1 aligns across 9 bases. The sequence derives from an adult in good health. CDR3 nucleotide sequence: TGCGCCAGCAGCCCGTCGGACAGGGGAAATGAAAAACTGTTTTTT. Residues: CASSPSDRGNEKLFF.